These 24 T cell receptor beta chains came from one sample sequenced in a study of regulatory T cells in long-lasting Graves disease. Arm-PCR of CDR3 regions and iRepertoire HTBI primers were the basis on which TCR beta libraries were built. TCRdb ran MiXCR on the multiplex PCR reads and lists one entry per CDR3 protein. The repertoire includes under 700,000 distinct CDR3 sequences, 15% to 20% of them detected once, and around 25% sits in the top ten. The time point is: newly diagnosed GD, antithyroid drugs for less than 3 months. PBMC-extracted RNA yielded the TCR library. These same data were also listed under a study on T cells in Graves' hyperthyroidism and ophthalmopathy.

The sequencing used peripheral blood mononuclear cells (PBMCs), collected at new diagnosis, from a patient treated with antithyroid drugs. These receptors originate from a woman aged 40-60 years with Graves disease.

This chain connects TRBV20-1 to TRBJ1-5; D uncertain. The germline V gene encodes CDR1 DFQATT and CDR2 SNEGSKA (reference sequence). This CDR3 is built from 14 residues. V was clipped by 4 bases and J by 0 bases, with 10 bases between them. The CDR3 DNA reads TGCAGTGCTATCAACAGCTATAGCAATCAGCCCCAGCATTTT. Its translation is CSAINSYSNQPQHF.

This clonotype was seen ten or more times. The V call is TRBV2, the J call TRBJ2-2; D remains unclear. Per the germline V gene, CDR1 is SNHLY and CDR2 is FYNNEI. Trimming pared 8 bases from V and 3 bases from J, leaving 10 bases between. The CDR3 extends over 13 amino acids. The CDR3, as DNA: TGTGCCAGCGGTCAGCAGGACACCGGGGAGCTGTTTTTT. Translating gives CASGQQDTGELFF.

In its sample, this clonotype was seen a few times. The chain carries TRBV5-6 and TRBJ2-7, with D maybe TRBD1 (6 bases). V gave up 1 base and J gave up 3 bases, with 11 bases separating them. The CDR3 length is 14 residues. From germline, CDR1 is SGHDT and CDR2 YYEEEE. For the CDR3, the DNA is TGTGCCAGCAGCTTGTCCAGGGGCCACTACGAGCAGTACTTC. Translated: CASSLSRGHYEQYF.

This clonotype was picked up many times. The chain combines TRBV6-5 with TRBJ1-5, with D possibly TRBD1 on 5 matching bases. V lost 4 bases and J 0 bases, leaving 10 bases between the germline ends. Germline V gene data show CDR1 as MNHEY and CDR2 as SVGAGI. This CDR3 has 15 amino acids. CDR3 DNA sequence: TGTGCCAGCAGTTCGACAGCAGATAGCAATCAGCCCCAGCATTTT. Protein product: CASSSTADSNQPQHF.

This clonotype has ten or more counts. V is TRBV12-3 or TRBV12-4 and J is TRBJ2-7, with 8 positions matching TRBD1. Losses at the gene ends were 2 bases for V and 4 bases for J; bases not matched to a gene: 16. The CDR3 consists of 18 residues. CDR3 residues: CASSLPPERNRGRYEQYF. DNA for the CDR3: TGTGCCAGCAGTTTACCCCCGGAAAGGAACAGGGGGAGGTACGAGCAGTACTTC.

This clonotype showed up just a few times. The chain is built from TRBV7-9 and TRBJ2-7; 7 bases are shared with TRBD1. The CDR3 has 16 amino acids. V lost 1 base, J lost 0 bases, and 6 bases stayed unmatched. CDR1 and CDR2 from the germline V gene are SEHNR and FQNEAQ (reference sequence). The CDR3 bases are TGTGCCAGCAGCTTAGTCCGGGACAGAGTCTCCTACGAGCAGTACTTC. This encodes CASSLVRDRVSYEQYF.

The V and J genes are TRBV5-1 and TRBJ1-2; 10 bases fit TRBD1. Per the germline V gene, CDR1 is SGHRS and CDR2 is YFSETQ. V lost 1 base to trimming and J lost 5 bases; unmatched junction nucleotides: 11. This CDR3 contains 17 residues. CDR3 loop: CASSLRSGTGDTYGYTF. CDR3 DNA sequence: TGCGCCAGCAGCTTGCGATCTGGGACAGGGGATACATATGGCTACACCTTC.

This rearrangement joins TRBV20-1 to TRBJ2-7; D may be TRBD2 (6 bases). Per germline, CDR1 DFQATT and CDR2 SNEGSKA (reference sequence). This CDR3 is built from 14 residues. The ends were cut back, 0 bases at V and 4 bases at J, with 13 bases in the middle. The DNA of the CDR3 is TGCAGTGCTAGAGACCCGGGACTTACTTACGAGCAGTACTTC. Amino acids: CSARDPGLTYEQYF.

Only a few counts were recorded for this clonotype. V and J are TRBV12-3 or TRBV12-4 and TRBJ1-2; 7 positions agree with TRBD1. With V trimmed by 2 bases and J by 3 bases, 6 bases remained unmatched. CDR3 size: 15 residues. The CDR3 reads CASSLQGGFYYGYTF. Written as DNA, the CDR3 is TGTGCCAGCAGTTTACAGGGGGGTTTCTACTATGGCTACACCTTC.

This clonotype was detected only a few times. This chain joins TRBV28 and TRBJ2-2, with 8 bases lining up with TRBD1. The CDR3 sequence is 16 residues long. The germline V gene encodes CDR1 MDHEN and CDR2 SYDVKM. V was pared by 4 bases and J by 0 bases, with 4 bases of the junction left unmatched. CDR3 coding DNA: TGTGCCAGCAGTTATCCGGGACAGGCGAACACCGGGGAGCTGTTTTTT. Translation gives CASSYPGQANTGELFF.

This clonotype was found many times. Here the CDR3 DNA reads TGTGCCAGCAGAACCGGGACCCCCCTTGAGGCTTTCTTT. Translated, it gives CASRTGTPLEAFF. The chain carries TRBV6-2 or TRBV6-3 and TRBJ1-1, with D possibly being TRBD1 (5 bases). Germline V gene lookup returns CDR1 MNHEY and CDR2 SVGEGT. This CDR3 comprises 13 residues. V was cut by 6 bases and J by 11 bases, with 19 bases left in between.

This clonotype has at least ten counts. This sequence joins TRBV12-3 or TRBV12-4 and TRBJ2-7; 10 bases match TRBD2. The CDR3 runs 15 residues. Unmatched junction bases numbered 6, after V lost 3 bases and J lost 4 bases. CDR3 amino acids: CASSFLAGGEYEQYF. The CDR3 coding sequence is TGTGCCAGCAGTTTTTTAGCGGGGGGCGAGTACGAGCAGTACTTC.

This clonotype was observed many times. The rearrangement joins TRBV18 to TRBJ1-1, with D possibly TRBD1 on 6 matching bases. Germline lookup yields CDR1 KGHSH and CDR2 LQKENI. The CDR3 has 15 amino acids. Trimming shortened V by 5 bases and J by 0 bases, and 13 bases separated the two germline ends. The chain's CDR3 is CASSSGGQMNTEAFF. CDR3 nucleotide sequence: TGTGCCAGCTCATCGGGGGGGCAGATGAACACTGAAGCTTTCTTT.

Note on this clonotype: A much larger clone sits a single nucleotide away, making a read error possible. The chain employs TRBV18 and TRBJ1-1, with D unclear. Deletions cut 3 bases from V and 5 bases from J, with 7 bases between. The CDR3 is made up of 12 amino acids. Per the germline V gene, CDR1 is KGHSH and CDR2 is LQKENI. The chain's CDR3 is CASSPVETEAFF. DNA of the CDR3: TGTGCCAGCTCACCGGTTGAGACTGAAGCTTTCTTT. Complete variable domain (other parts from reference TRBV18 and TRBJ1-1): NAGVMQNPRHLVRRRGQEARLRCSPMKGHSHVYWYRQLPEEGLKFMVYLQKENIIDESGMPKERFSAEFPKEGPSILRIQQVVRGDSAAYFCASSPVETEAFFGQGTRLTVV.

CDR3 sequence reads: CASSNRDGRGETQYF. The CDR3 DNA is TGCGCCAGCAGCAACCGGGACGGCCGCGGGGAGACCCAGTACTTC. The chain is built from TRBV5-1 and TRBJ2-5; the D gene could be TRBD1 or TRBD2 (5 bases each). V gave up 4 bases and J gave up 5 bases, with 18 bases separating them. CDR3 size: 15 residues. The germline CDR1 and CDR2 sequences are SGHRS and YFSETQ.

This clonotype was observed a handful of times. This rearrangement joins TRBV5-1 to TRBJ2-1; D remains ambiguous. The germline CDR1 and CDR2 sequences are SGHRS and YFSETQ. V lost 4 bases to trimming and J lost 8 bases, with 16 bases between them. This CDR3 spans 14 amino acids. The CDR3 bases are TGCGCCAGCAGCCCCGAGAAACTTGTGGATGAGCAGTTCTTC. The encoded protein is CASSPEKLVDEQFF.

This clonotype was found many times. One end of the junction varies from germline; a read error may be responsible. The V gene is TRBV5-1, the J gene TRBJ1-2, with 7 bases that match TRBD1. This CDR3 region has 15 residues. Germline CDR1 and CDR2: SGHRS and YFSETQ. As DNA, the CDR3 is TGTGCCAGCAGCCCGGGCCGACAGGGACTCGTAGGCTACACCTTC. Its protein is CASSPGRQGLVGYTF.

This clonotype appeared a few times. This CDR3 reads CASSLEGPSGSSTDTQYF. The CDR3 DNA follows: TGCGCCAGCAGCTTGGAGGGTCCTAGCGGGTCCAGCACAGATACGCAGTATTTT. V usage is TRBV5-1 and J usage is TRBJ2-3; 8 bases align to TRBD2. The germline V gene encodes CDR1 SGHRS and CDR2 YFSETQ. The CDR3 spans 18 residues. V lost 0 bases to trimming and J lost 0 bases; unmatched junction nucleotides: 9.

The V gene is TRBV3-1, the J gene TRBJ2-2, with D perhaps TRBD1 (6 bases). The CDR3 consists of 14 residues. Germline loops: CDR1 LGHDT, CDR2 YNNKEL (reference sequence). With 8 bases removed from V and 5 bases from J, the gap between germline ends came to 15 bases. The CDR3 sequence: CASGVGGPTGELFF. In nucleotides, the CDR3 is TGTGCCAGCGGAGTAGGGGGTCCAACCGGGGAGCTGTTTTTT.

This chain uses TRBV12-3 or TRBV12-4 with TRBJ2-5, with 11 positions matching TRBD2. J lost 0 bases, V lost 6 bases, and 9 bases had no gene match. The CDR3 runs 17 residues. The CDR3: CASSLASGGPYQETQYF. The CDR3 DNA sequence: TGTGCCAGCAGCCTGGCTAGCGGGGGGCCGTACCAAGAGACCCAGTACTTC.

This clonotype has ten or more counts. The chain carries TRBV11-2 and TRBJ2-3; D is uncertain. V was pared by 4 bases and J by 3 bases, with 8 bases between. Germline CDR1 reads SGHAT; CDR2 reads FQNNGV. CDR3 length equals 13 residues. CDR3 sequence (DNA): TGTGCCAGCAGCTCCCTATTGACAGATACGCAGTATTTT. It translates to CASSSLLTDTQYF.

This clonotype has only a few counts. This could be a read error, since a much larger clone is one nucleotide away. The CDR3 protein is CASSPGLAGGPDTQYF. CDR3 in DNA: TGTGCCAGCAGTCCAGGACTAGCGGGGGGGCCAGATACGCAGTATTTT. This chain uses TRBV12-3 or TRBV12-4 with TRBJ2-3; 15 nucleotides match TRBD2. Trimming took 5 bases from V and 4 from J; bases not matched to a gene: 4. The CDR3 consists of 16 residues.

This sequence joins TRBV24-1 and TRBJ2-5; D remains ambiguous. This CDR3 comprises 11 residues. V shed 6 bases and J shed 4 bases, with 5 bases lying between them. Germline V CDR1 and CDR2: KGHDR, SFDVKD. In DNA, the CDR3 is TGTGCCACCAGTTCGGGAGAGACCCAGTACTTC. This codes for CATSSGETQYF.

This clonotype was detected ten times or more. The chain carries TRBV5-1 and TRBJ1-5; no definite D call. The CDR3 is 14 residues long. Trimming took off 0 bases at V and 7 bases at J, with 11 bases between the two ends. CDR1 is SGHRS and CDR2 is YFSETQ in the germline V gene. The CDR3 DNA follows: TGCGCCAGCAGCTTGGGTGGGGATTCACAGCCCCAGCATTTT. It codes for CASSLGGDSQPQHF. The variable domain in full, completed from reference TRBV5-1 and TRBJ1-5, reads KAGVTQTPRYLIKTRGQQVTLSCSPISGHRSVSWYQQTPGQGLQFLFEYFSETQRNKGNFPGRFSGRQFSNSRSEMNVSTLELGDSALYLCASSLGGDSQPQHFGDGTRLSIL.